These 3 T cell receptor beta chains came from one sample sequenced in a study of blood T cells in healthy people across ages. Primers used in a second PCR of about 6 to 11 cycles were a sample-barcoded 5' primer and a J-beta primer mix. TCRdb called the 5' RACE reads again in MiXCR, with one record for every CDR3 protein. The table shows 1.4 million or so distinct CDR3 sequences, with roughly 43% occurring only once. Sequenced input: blood. These receptors were collected from a young woman in good health.

This clonotype is a singleton in its sample. The rearrangement joins TRBV4-1 to TRBJ2-5; D possibly corresponds to TRBD1 (6 bases). Germline values: CDR1 MGHRA, CDR2 YSYEKL. This CDR3 contains 19 residues. V lost 2 bases and J lost 2, with 24 bases in between. CDR3 in DNA: TGCGCCAGCAGCCAACTAGGTAAAGGGGCAGGGGCTCGACAAGAGACCCAGTACTTC. Protein: CASSQLGKGAGARQETQYF.

This chain links TRBV6-2 or TRBV6-3 with TRBJ2-4, with TRBD2 matching 13 bases. The CDR3 has 19 amino acids. CDR1 and CDR2 (germline): MNHEY, SVGEGT. Germline trimming cut 7 bases from V and 1 base from J; bases unmatched to any gene: 13. The CDR3 here is CASNAGLAGVRWAKNIQYF. DNA of the CDR3: TGTGCCAGCAACGCCGGACTAGCGGGAGTAAGGTGGGCCAAAAACATTCAGTACTTC.

This chain links TRBV18 with TRBJ2-1, with unresolved D. Germline V gene lookup returns CDR1 KGHSH and CDR2 LQKENI. The ends were cut back, 2 bases at V and 7 bases at J, with 12 bases in the middle. The CDR3 extends over 14 amino acids. As DNA, the CDR3 is TGTGCCAGCTCACCAACGTCTCGGGTAAATGAGCAGTTCTTC. Translating it yields CASSPTSRVNEQFF.